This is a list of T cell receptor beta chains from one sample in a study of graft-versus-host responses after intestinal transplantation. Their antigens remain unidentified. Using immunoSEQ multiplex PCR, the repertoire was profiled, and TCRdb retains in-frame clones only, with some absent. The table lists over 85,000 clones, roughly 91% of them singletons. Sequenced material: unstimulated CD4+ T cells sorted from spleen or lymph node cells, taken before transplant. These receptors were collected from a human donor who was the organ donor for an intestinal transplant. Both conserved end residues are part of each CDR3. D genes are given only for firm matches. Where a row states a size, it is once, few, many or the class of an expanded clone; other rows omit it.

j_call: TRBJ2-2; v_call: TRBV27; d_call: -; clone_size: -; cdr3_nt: TGTGCCAGCAGGGGGACTAACACCGGGGAGCTGTTTTTT; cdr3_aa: CASRGTNTGELFF
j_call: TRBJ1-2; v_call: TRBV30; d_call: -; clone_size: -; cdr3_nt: TGTGCCTGGGCCCAACGGCTCCGGGACACAAATGGCTACACCTTC; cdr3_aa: CAWAQRLRDTNGYTF
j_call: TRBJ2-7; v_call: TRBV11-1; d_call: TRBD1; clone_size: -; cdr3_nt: TGTGCCAGCAGCCCGAGGACGGGACAGAGCTACGAGCAGTACTTC; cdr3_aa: CASSPRTGQSYEQYF
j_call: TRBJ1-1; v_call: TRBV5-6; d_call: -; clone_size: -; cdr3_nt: TGTGCCAGCAGTACCGGGACATTGGGGAACACTGAAGCTTTCTTT; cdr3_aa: CASSTGTLGNTEAFF
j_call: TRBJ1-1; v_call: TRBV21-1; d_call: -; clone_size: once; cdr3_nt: TGTGCCAGCAGCAAAGAATGGACAGGGCCTAACTTGAACACTGAAGCTTTCTTT; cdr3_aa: CASSKEWTGPNLNTEAFF
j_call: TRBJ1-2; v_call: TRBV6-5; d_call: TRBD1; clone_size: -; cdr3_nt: TGTGCCAGCACCGCCCGACAGGGGGCGGGGGGCTACACCTTC; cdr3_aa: CASTARQGAGGYTF
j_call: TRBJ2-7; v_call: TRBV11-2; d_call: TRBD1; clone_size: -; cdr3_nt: TGTGCCAGCAGCCTAAAACGGGACAGTCCCCTTGTAGGGCAGTACTTC; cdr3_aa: CASSLKRDSPLVGQYF
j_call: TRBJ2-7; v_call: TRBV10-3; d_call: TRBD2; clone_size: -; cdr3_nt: TGTGCCAGCTCCGGGACTAGCGGGGGCTACGAGCAGTACTTC; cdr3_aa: CASSGTSGGYEQYF
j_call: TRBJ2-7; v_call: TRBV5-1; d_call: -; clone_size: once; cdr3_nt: TGCGCCAGCAGTTTGGAGACAGCTCTCTACGAGCAGTACTTC; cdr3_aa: CASSLETALYEQYF
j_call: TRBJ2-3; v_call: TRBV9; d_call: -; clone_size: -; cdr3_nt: TGTGCCAGCCAGACTAGAGGAAGCACAGATACGCAGTATTTT; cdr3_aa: CASQTRGSTDTQYF
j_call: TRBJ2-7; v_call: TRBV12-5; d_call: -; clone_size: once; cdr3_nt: TGTGCTAGTGGTCTGCCGGGAAGCTCCTACGAGCAGTACTTC; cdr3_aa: CASGLPGSSYEQYF
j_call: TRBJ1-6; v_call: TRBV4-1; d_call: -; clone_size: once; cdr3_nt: TGCGCCAGCAGCCAAGAAAGGGGTCGGGCAGGACCTTATAATTCACCCCTCCACTTT; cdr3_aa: CASSQERGRAGPYNSPLHF
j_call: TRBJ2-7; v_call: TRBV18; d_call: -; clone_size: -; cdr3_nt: TGTGCCAGCTCACCACGAAGTCAGGGTAGCCACGAGCAGTACTTC; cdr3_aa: CASSPRSQGSHEQYF
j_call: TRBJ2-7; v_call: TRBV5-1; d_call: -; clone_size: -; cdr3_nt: TGCGCCAGCAGCTTGCAGGGGGGACTAGGGGGAGCGTACGAGCAGTACTTC; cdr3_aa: CASSLQGGLGGAYEQYF
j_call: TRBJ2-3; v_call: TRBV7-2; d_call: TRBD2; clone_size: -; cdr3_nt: TGTGCCAGCAGCTTAGCTGTAGCGGGGGGTCTGACTACGCAGTATTTT; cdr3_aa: CASSLAVAGGLTTQYF
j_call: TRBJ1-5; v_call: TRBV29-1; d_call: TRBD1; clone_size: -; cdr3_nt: TGCAGCGGTCGACAGGGAGTCAATCAGCCCCAGCATTTT; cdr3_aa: CSGRQGVNQPQHF
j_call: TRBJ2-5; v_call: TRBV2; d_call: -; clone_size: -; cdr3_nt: TGTGCCAGCATTCCGGGACACACTGTACAGACCCAGTACTTC; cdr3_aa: CASIPGHTVQTQYF
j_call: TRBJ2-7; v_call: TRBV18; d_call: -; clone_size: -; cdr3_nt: TGTGCCAGCTCACCCTACAAGACTTACGAGCAGTACTTC; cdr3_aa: CASSPYKTYEQYF
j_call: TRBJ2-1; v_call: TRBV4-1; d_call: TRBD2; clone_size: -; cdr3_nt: TGCGCCAGCAGCCAAGGTCTAGCGGGGGGGGATGAGCAGTTCTTC; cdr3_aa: CASSQGLAGGDEQFF
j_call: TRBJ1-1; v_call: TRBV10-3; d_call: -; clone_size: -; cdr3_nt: TGTGCCATCAGTGAGTACGCAGGGTCCACTGAAGCTTTCTTT; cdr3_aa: CAISEYAGSTEAFF
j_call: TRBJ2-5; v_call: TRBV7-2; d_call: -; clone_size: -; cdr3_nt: TGTGCCAGCAGCTTATTTCCTAGCTTTGGGATCCCAGAGACCCAGTACTTC; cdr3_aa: CASSLFPSFGIPETQYF
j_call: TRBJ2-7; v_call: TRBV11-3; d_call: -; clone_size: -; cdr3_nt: TGTGCCAGCAGCCCTGGGAGTTCCTACGAGCAGTACTTC; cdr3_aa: CASSPGSSYEQYF
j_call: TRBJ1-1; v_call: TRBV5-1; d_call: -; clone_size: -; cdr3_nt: TGCGCCAGCAGCTCATCTGTGTCAGGGGCCTACACTGAAGCTTTCTTT; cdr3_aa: CASSSSVSGAYTEAFF
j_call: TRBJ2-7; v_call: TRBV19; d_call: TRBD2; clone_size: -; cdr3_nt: TGTGCCAGTAGTGGGACTAGTCTGGGGATCTACGAGCAGTACTTC; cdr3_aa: CASSGTSLGIYEQYF